This T cell receptor (beta chain) was found in a study of T cell changes during pregnancy in multiple sclerosis (dated by TCRdb to about 2019). For the study in its entirety: The study looked at changes in the T cell repertoire across pregnancy in women with multiple sclerosis.

As for this clone: No cognate antigen has been identified for it. No base-level quality is on record; no much larger clone is a single base apart.

Libraries came from the immunoSEQ multiplex PCR assay. The immuneACCESS repertoire file appears here via TCRdb, limited to in-frame rearrangements. These files lack a portion of the clones; in checked studies, under half of the deficit traces to unresolved V genes, and the cause of the others is not known. The sample profile shows some 35,000 clones; approximately 89% of them were found once. The ten biggest clones cover 0.75% to 0.95% of the sample. The CDR3 goes from the cysteine to the phenylalanine over 16 residues. The sequence is cut down to CDR3 DNA, 48 bases in frame from base 1. V is reduced by 3 bases and J by 0 bases, leaving a spacing of 14 bases between them. The germline V gene supplies CDR1 KGHSH and CDR2 LQKENI.

This chain joins TRBV18 to TRBJ2-5; no D segment can be confidently identified. The TCR sequence derives from a female donor in good health, enrolled as a control in a pregnancy study. Source: CD4+ T cells from peripheral blood mononuclear cells, taken after pregnancy. The CDR3 corresponds to CASSPPRERYQETQYF. Read as DNA, the sequence is TGTGCCAGCTCACCCCCGCGTGAGAGGTACCAAGAGACCCAGTACTTC.